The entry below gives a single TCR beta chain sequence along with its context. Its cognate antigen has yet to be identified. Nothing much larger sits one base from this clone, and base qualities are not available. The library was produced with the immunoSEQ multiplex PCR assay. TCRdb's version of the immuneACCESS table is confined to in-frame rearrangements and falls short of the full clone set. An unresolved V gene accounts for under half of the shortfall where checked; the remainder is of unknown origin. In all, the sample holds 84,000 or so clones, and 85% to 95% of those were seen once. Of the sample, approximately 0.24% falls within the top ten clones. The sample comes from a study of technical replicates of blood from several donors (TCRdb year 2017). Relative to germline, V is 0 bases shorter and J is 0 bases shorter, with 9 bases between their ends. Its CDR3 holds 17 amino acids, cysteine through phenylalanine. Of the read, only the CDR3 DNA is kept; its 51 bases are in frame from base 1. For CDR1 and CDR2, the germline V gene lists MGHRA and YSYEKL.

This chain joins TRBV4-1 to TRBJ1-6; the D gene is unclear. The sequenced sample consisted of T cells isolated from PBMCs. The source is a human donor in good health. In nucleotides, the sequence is TGCGCCAGCAGCCAAGATCGGTCTCGCTCCTATAATTCACCCCTCCACTTT. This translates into CASSQDRSRSYNSPLHF.